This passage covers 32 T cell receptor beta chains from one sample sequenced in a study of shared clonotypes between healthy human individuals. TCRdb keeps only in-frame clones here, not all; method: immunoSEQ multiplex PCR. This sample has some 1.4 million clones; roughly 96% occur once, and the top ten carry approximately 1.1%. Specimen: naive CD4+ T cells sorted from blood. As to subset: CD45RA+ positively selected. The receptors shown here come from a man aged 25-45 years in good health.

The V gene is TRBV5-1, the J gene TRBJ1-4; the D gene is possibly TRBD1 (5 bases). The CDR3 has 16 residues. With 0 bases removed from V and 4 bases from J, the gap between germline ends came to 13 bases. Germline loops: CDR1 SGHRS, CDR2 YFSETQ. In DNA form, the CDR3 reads TGCGCCAGCAGCTTGGTGGGACCGCGAATTAATGAAAAACTGTTTTTT. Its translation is CASSLVGPRINEKLFF.

CDR3 residues: CASSNQPQHF. DNA for the CDR3: TGTGCCAGCTCGAATCAGCCCCAGCATTTT. V is TRBV28 and J is TRBJ1-5; D gene unclear. CDR1 is MDHEN, CDR2 SYDVKM, per germline. The CDR3 runs to 10 residues. Trimming cost V 8 bases and J 4 bases, with 3 bases left between them.

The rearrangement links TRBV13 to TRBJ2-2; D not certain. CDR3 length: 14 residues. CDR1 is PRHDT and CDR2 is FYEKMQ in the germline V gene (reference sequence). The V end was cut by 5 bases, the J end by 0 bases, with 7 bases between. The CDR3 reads CASSPDANTGELFF. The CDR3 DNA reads TGTGCCAGCAGCCCCGACGCGAACACCGGGGAGCTGTTTTTT.

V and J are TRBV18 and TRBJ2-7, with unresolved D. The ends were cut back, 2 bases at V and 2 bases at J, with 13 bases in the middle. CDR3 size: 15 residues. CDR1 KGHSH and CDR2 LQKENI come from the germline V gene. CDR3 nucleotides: TGTGCCAGCTCACCAGACCGACTCACGACCTACGAGCAGTACTTC. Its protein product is CASSPDRLTTYEQYF.

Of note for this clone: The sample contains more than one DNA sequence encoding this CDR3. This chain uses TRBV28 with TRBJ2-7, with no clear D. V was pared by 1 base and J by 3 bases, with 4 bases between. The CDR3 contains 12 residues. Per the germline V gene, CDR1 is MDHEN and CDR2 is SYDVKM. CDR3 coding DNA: TGTGCCAGCAGTTTATTAGGCTACGAGCAGTACTTC. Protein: CASSLLGYEQYF.

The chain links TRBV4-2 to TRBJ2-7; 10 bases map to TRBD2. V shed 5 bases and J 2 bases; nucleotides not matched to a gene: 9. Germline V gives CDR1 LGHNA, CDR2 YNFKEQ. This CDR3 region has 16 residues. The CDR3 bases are TGTGCCAGCAGCGCTCCCGGAGCGGGAGGGCCCTACGAGCAGTACTTC. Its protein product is CASSAPGAGGPYEQYF.

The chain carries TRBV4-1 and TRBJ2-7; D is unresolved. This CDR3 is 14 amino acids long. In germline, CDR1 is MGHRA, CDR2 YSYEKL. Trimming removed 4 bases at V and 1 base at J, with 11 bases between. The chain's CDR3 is CASSRADSSYEQYF. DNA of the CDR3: TGCGCCAGCAGCCGAGCCGATTCTTCCTACGAGCAGTACTTC.

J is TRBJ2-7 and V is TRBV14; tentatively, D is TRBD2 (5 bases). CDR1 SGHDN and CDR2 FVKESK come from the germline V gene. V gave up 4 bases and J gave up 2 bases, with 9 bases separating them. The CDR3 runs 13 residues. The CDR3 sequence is CASSRAETYEQYF. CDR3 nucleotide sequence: TGTGCCAGCAGCCGAGCGGAGACCTACGAGCAGTACTTC.

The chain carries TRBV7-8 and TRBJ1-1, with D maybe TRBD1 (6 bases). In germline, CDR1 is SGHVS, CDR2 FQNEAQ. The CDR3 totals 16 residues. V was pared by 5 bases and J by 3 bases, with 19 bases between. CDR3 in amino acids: CASSHQRGGWDTEAFF. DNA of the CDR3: TGTGCCAGCAGCCACCAAAGGGGGGGATGGGACACTGAAGCTTTCTTT.

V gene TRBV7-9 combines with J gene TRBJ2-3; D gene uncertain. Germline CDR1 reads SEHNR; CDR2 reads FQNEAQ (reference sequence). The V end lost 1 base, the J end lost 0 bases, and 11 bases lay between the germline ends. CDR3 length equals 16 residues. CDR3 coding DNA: TGTGCCAGCAGCTTAGGAACAAGGCAAAGCACAGATACGCAGTATTTT. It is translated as CASSLGTRQSTDTQYF.

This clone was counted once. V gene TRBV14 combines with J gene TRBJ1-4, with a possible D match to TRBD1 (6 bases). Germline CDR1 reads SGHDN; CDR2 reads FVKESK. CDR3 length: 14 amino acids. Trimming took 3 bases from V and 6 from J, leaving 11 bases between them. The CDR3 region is CASSHGTIHEKLFF. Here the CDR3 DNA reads TGTGCCAGCAGCCACGGGACAATCCATGAAAAACTGTTTTTT. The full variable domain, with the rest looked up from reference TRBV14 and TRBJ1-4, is EAGVTQFPSHSVIEKGQTVTLRCDPISGHDNLYWYRRVMGKEIKFLLHFVKESKQDESGMPNNRFLAERTGGTYSTLKVQPAELEDSGVYFCASSHGTIHEKLFFGSGTQLSVL.

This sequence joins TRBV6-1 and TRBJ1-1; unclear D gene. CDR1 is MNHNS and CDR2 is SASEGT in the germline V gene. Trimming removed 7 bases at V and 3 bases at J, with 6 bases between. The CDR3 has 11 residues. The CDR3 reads CASTRDTEAFF. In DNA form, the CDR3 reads TGTGCCAGCACGAGGGACACTGAAGCTTTCTTT.

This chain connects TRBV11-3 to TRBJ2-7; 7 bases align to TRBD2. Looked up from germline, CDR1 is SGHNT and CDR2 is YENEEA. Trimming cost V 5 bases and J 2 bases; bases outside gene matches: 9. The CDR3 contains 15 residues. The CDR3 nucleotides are TGTGCCAGCAGCCCAGGAGGGGAGGGGCCCTACGAGCAGTACTTC. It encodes CASSPGGEGPYEQYF.

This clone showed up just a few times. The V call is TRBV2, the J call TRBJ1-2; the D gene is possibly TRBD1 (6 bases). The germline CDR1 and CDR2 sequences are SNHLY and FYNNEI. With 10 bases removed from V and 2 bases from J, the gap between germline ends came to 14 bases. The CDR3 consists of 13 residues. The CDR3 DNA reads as TGTGCCACCATCCGGGACACCAACTATGGCTACACCTTC. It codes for CATIRDTNYGYTF. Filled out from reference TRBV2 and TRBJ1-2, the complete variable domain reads EPEVTQTPSHQVTQMGQEVILRCVPISNHLYFYWYRQILGQKVEFLVSFYNNEISEKSEIFDDQFSVERPDGSNFTLKIRSTKLEDSAMYFCATIRDTNYGYTFGSGTRLTVV.

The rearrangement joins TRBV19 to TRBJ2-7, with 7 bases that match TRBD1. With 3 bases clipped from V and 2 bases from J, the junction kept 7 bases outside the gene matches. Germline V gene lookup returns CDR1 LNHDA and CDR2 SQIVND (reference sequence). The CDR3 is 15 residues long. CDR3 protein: CASSIWPGGAYEQYF. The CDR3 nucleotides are TGTGCCAGTAGTATTTGGCCAGGGGGAGCCTACGAGCAGTACTTC.

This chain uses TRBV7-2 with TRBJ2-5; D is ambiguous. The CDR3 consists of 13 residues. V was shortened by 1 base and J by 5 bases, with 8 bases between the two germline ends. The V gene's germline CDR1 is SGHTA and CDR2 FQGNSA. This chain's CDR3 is CASSLEGPETQYF. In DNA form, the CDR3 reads TGTGCCAGCAGCTTAGAAGGCCCGGAGACCCAGTACTTC. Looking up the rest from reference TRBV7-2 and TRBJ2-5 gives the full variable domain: GAGVSQSPSNKVTEKGKDVELRCDPISGHTALYWYRQSLGQGLEFLIYFQGNSAPDKSGLPSDRFSAERTGGSVSTLTIQRTQQEDSAVYLCASSLEGPETQYFGPGTRLLVL.

The CDR3 DNA follows: TGCGCCAGCAGCTTGGAGGCAGGGAAGGGAAACGAGCAGTACTTC. This sequence encodes CASSLEAGKGNEQYF. The chain combines TRBV5-1 with TRBJ2-7, with D possibly TRBD1 on 5 matching bases. This CDR3 contains 15 residues. Per the germline V gene, CDR1 is SGHRS and CDR2 is YFSETQ. Trimming removed 0 bases at V and 5 bases at J, with 15 bases between.

The CDR3 protein is CSIKPGGTSYEQYF. The DNA for the CDR3 is TGCAGCATAAAACCAGGGGGCACTTCCTACGAGCAGTACTTC. The V and J genes are TRBV29-1 and TRBJ2-7, with 8 bases matching TRBD1. CDR3 size: 14 residues. Germline V gene data show CDR1 as SQVTM and CDR2 as ANQGSEA. V was clipped by 8 bases and J by 1 base; unmatched bases: 10.

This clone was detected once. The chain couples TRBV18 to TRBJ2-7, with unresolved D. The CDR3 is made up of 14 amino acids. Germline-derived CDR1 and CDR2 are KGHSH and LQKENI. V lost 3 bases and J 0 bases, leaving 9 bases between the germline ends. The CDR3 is CASSPIAGSYEQYF. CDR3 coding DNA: TGTGCCAGCTCACCCATAGCAGGCTCCTACGAGCAGTACTTC. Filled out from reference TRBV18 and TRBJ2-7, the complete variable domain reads NAGVMQNPRHLVRRRGQEARLRCSPMKGHSHVYWYRQLPEEGLKFMVYLQKENIIDESGMPKERFSAEFPKEGPSILRIQQVVRGDSAAYFCASSPIAGSYEQYFGPGTRLTVT.

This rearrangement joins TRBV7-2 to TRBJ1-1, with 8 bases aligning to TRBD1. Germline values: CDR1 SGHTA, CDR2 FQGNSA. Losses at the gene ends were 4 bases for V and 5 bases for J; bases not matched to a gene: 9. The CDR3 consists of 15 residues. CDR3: CASSSGDRGGTEAFF. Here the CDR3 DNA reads TGTGCCAGCAGCTCAGGCGACAGGGGTGGAACTGAAGCTTTCTTT.

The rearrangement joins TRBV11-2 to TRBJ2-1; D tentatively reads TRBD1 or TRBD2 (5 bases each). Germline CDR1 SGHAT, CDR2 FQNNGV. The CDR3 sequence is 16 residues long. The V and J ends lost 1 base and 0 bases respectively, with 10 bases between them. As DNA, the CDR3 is TGTGCCAGCAGCTTAGGGGCAGGGAGCTCCTACAATGAGCAGTTCTTC. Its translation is CASSLGAGSSYNEQFF.

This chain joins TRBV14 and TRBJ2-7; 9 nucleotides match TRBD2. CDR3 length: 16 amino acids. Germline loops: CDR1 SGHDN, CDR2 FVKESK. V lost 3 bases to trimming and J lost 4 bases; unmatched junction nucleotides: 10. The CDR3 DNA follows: TGTGCCAGCAGCCAGAGAGCGGGAGGCCGGGGGTACGAGCAGTACTTC. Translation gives CASSQRAGGRGYEQYF. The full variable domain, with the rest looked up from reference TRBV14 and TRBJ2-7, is EAGVTQFPSHSVIEKGQTVTLRCDPISGHDNLYWYRRVMGKEIKFLLHFVKESKQDESGMPNNRFLAERTGGTYSTLKVQPAELEDSGVYFCASSQRAGGRGYEQYFGPGTRLTVT.

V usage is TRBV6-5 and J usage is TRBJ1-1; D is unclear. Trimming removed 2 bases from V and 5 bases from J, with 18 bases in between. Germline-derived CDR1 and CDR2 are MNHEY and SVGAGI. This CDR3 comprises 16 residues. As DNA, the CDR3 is TGTGCCAGCAGTTACGGTCGGGTAGGGTCTTTGACTGAAGCTTTCTTT. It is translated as CASSYGRVGSLTEAFF.

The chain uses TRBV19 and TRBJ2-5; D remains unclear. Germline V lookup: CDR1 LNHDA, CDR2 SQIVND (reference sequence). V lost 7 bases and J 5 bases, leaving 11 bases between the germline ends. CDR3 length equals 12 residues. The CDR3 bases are TGTGCCAGTATGTCTATTTGGGAGACCCAGTACTTC. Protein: CASMSIWETQYF.

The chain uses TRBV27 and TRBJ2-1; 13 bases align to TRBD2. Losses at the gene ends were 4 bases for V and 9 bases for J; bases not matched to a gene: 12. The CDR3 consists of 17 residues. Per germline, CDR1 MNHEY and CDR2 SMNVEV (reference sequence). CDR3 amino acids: CASSSPGLAGVRVEQFF. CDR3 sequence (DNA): TGTGCCAGCAGTTCGCCCGGACTAGCGGGAGTCCGCGTTGAGCAGTTCTTC.

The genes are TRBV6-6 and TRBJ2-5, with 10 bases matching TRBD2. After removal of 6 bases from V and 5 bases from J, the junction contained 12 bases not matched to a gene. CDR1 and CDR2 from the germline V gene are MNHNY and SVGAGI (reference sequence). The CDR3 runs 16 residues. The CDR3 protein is CASRSTSGARPETQYF. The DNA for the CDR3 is TGTGCCAGCAGATCTACTAGCGGGGCCCGTCCTGAGACCCAGTACTTC.

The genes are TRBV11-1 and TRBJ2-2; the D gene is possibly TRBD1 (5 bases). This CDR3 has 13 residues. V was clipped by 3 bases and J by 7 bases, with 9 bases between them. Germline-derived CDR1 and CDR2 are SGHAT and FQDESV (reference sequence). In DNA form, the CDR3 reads TGTGCCAGCAGCTTTGATAGGGGCGGGGAGCTGTTTTTT. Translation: CASSFDRGGELFF.

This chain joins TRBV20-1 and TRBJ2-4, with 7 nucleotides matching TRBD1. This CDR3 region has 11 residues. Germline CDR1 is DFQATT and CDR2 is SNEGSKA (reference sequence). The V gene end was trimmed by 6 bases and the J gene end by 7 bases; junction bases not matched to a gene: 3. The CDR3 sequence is CSAGGDNIQYF. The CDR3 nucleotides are TGCAGTGCAGGGGGCGATAACATTCAGTACTTC.

The CDR3 region is CASSQAQTANYGYTF. Here the CDR3 DNA reads TGCGCCAGCAGCCAAGCCCAGACAGCTAACTATGGCTACACCTTC. V gene TRBV4-1 combines with J gene TRBJ1-2; D perhaps matches TRBD1 (5 bases). Germline V gene data show CDR1 as MGHRA and CDR2 as YSYEKL. V lost 1 base to trimming and J lost 0 bases, with 9 bases between them. The CDR3 is made up of 15 amino acids.

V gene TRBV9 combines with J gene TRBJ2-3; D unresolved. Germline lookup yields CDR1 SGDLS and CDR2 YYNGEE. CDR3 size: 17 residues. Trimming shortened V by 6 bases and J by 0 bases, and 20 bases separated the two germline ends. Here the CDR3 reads CASNVGLAPRSTDTQYF. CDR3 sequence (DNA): TGTGCCAGCAACGTCGGCTTGGCACCACGCAGCACAGATACGCAGTATTTT.

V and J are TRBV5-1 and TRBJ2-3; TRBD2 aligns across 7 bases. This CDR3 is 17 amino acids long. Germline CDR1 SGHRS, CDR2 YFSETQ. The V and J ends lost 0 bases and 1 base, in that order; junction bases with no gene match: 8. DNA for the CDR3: TGCGCCAGCAGCTTGGGCCTTCTAGCGGAGCGCACAGATACGCAGTATTTT. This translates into CASSLGLLAERTDTQYF.

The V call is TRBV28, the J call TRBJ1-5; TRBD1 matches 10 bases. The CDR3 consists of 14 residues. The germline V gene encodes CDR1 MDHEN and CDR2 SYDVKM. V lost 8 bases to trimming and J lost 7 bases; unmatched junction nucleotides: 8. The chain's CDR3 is CASVHDRGLQPQHF. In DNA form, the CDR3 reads TGTGCCAGCGTTCACGACAGGGGGCTCCAGCCCCAGCATTTT.